Listed here are 8 T cell receptor beta chains from one sample, sequenced in a study of T cells in Graves' hyperthyroidism and ophthalmopathy. The TCR beta CDR3 regions underwent amplification using RNA transcripts as the source. HTBI primers drove first-round RT-PCR of the TCR CDR3. TCRdb itself ran the multiplex PCR reads through MiXCR, one entry per CDR3 protein. The data contain approximately 510,000 distinct CDR3 sequences, less than 25% of them seen just once; the ten biggest clones take up about 30%. Sequenced input: blood. The source of these receptors is a man between 18 and 35 years old with Graves' hyperthyroidism.

This clonotype was counted ten times or more. The gene calls are TRBV6-1 and TRBJ1-2; 7 bases line up with TRBD1. Germline loops: CDR1 MNHNS, CDR2 SASEGT. Trimming cost V 6 bases and J 6 bases; bases outside gene matches: 7. This CDR3 is built from 13 residues. CDR3 sequence: CASRGTASDGYTF. The CDR3, as DNA: TGTGCCAGCAGAGGGACAGCCTCCGATGGCTACACCTTC.

This clonotype was seen many times. The CDR3 DNA sequence: TGTGCCAGCAGCTTACTGGGTCTGAACACTGAAGCTTTCTTT. This sequence encodes CASSLLGLNTEAFF. This sequence joins TRBV7-6 and TRBJ1-1; D unresolved. The CDR3 spans 14 residues. Trimming cost V 2 bases and J 0 bases, with 7 bases left between them. The germline V gene has CDR1 SGHVS and CDR2 FNYEAQ.

This chain links TRBV19 with TRBJ2-4; possibly TRBD2 for D (5 bases). Germline V gene lookup returns CDR1 LNHDA and CDR2 SQIVND (reference sequence). This CDR3 region has 14 residues. V lost 5 bases, J lost 5 bases, and 13 bases lay in between. The CDR3 region has the DNA TGTGCCAGTAGTCAAGAGGGCCGCGAAAACATTCAGTACTTC. This gives the protein CASSQEGRENIQYF.

The table lists this clonotype with many counts. The chain recombines TRBV12-3 or TRBV12-4 with TRBJ1-2; the D gene is possibly TRBD1 (5 bases). V was clipped by 4 bases and J by 3 bases, with 12 bases between them. This CDR3 is 14 amino acids long. This CDR3 is CASSYRDPYYGYTF. The CDR3 DNA sequence: TGTGCCAGCAGTTACCGGGACCCTTACTATGGCTACACCTTC.

This clonotype has a single count. The chain has TRBV13 and TRBJ2-7; D not resolved. The germline V gene has CDR1 PRHDT and CDR2 FYEKMQ (reference sequence). The CDR3 totals 13 residues. The V end lost 8 bases, the J end lost 6 bases, and 17 bases lay between the germline ends. The CDR3, as DNA: TGTGCCAGCGGTCCCGGACCGAGAGGCGAGCAGTACTTC. This translates into CASGPGPRGEQYF.

This clonotype was seen more than once but under ten times. The chain links TRBV29-1 to TRBJ2-2, with a weak D call TRBD2 (5 bases). Deletions cut 6 bases from V and 6 bases from J, with 11 bases between. Germline-derived CDR1 and CDR2 are SQVTM and ANQGSEA. The CDR3 extends over 12 amino acids. The CDR3 loop is CSVGKDPGELFF. CDR3 DNA sequence: TGCAGCGTCGGGAAGGACCCCGGGGAGCTGTTTTTT.

This clonotype was found a few times. The chain carries TRBV7-8 and TRBJ2-7, with D hard to call. Germline V gives CDR1 SGHVS, CDR2 FQNEAQ. V was clipped by 5 bases and J by 4 bases, with 18 bases between them. The CDR3 contains 15 residues. CDR3 sequence (DNA): TGTGCCAGCAGCCCACCGGGCGTCACCTATTACGAGCAGTACTTC. Its protein is CASSPPGVTYYEQYF.

At least ten counts were recorded for this clonotype. The rearrangement joins TRBV4-1 to TRBJ1-2; D is unresolved. V gave up 0 bases and J gave up 8 bases, with 16 bases separating them. Germline V CDR1 and CDR2: MGHRA, YSYEKL. This CDR3 contains 15 residues. In nucleotides, the CDR3 is TGCGCCAGCAGCCAAGATTTGGGCGGGAGAGGAGGCTACACCTTC. Translation: CASSQDLGGRGGYTF.